One and the same sample provided the 25 T cell receptor beta chains below, sequenced in a study of blood T cell repertoires in COVID-19. Profiled with immunoSEQ multiplex PCR; TCRdb holds only in-frame clones, not every one. The sample has under 300,000 clones; roughly nine tenths are singletons. Specimen: peripheral blood. Every receptor here comes from a woman in her 30s with COVID-19, enrolled during active disease.

The chain links TRBV6-5 to TRBJ1-5; D possibly corresponds to TRBD1 (6 bases). The V and J ends lost 6 bases and 5 bases respectively, with 11 bases between them. The CDR3 is 13 residues long. In germline, CDR1 is MNHEY, CDR2 SVGAGI. For the CDR3, the DNA is TGTGCCAGCAGAAACGGGGGGCATCAGCCCCAGCATTTT. It yields the protein CASRNGGHQPQHF.

The chain joins TRBV5-1 to TRBJ2-1; the match to TRBD1 covers 11 bases. Trimming took 7 bases from V and 12 from J; bases not matched to a gene: 15. The CDR3 totals 15 residues. Germline-derived CDR1 and CDR2 are SGHRS and YFSETQ. CDR3 sequence reads: CASGDRDRGEPGQFF. In nucleotides, the CDR3 is TGCGCCAGCGGGGACCGGGACAGGGGGGAACCGGGGCAGTTCTTC.

The chain combines TRBV18 with TRBJ1-2, with D tentatively TRBD1 (6 bases). Trimming cost V 4 bases and J 3 bases, with 9 bases left between them. Germline V gene sequence: CDR1 KGHSH, CDR2 LQKENI. The CDR3 extends over 13 amino acids. The CDR3 here is CASSLRGDYGYTF. In DNA, the CDR3 is TGTGCCAGCTCACTCAGGGGCGACTATGGCTACACCTTC.

The V call is TRBV10-3, the J call TRBJ2-7; TRBD2 matches at 10 bases. Germline V gene sequence: CDR1 ENHRY, CDR2 SYGVKD. J gave up 6 bases and V 5 bases, and 4 bases lay outside the gene matches. The CDR3 has 13 residues. CDR3 loop: CAISSLAGAEQYF. The DNA of the CDR3 is TGTGCCATCAGTAGCCTAGCGGGGGCCGAGCAGTACTTC.

For the CDR3, the DNA is TGTGCCAGCAGCAAAGGACAGTTACAGAACTATGGCTACACCTTC. Protein sequence: CASSKGQLQNYGYTF. The V gene is TRBV3-1 (or the pseudogene TRBV3-2), the J gene TRBJ1-2; D perhaps matches TRBD1 (6 bases). Germline V gene sequence: CDR1 LGHDT, CDR2 YNNKEL (reference sequence). The CDR3 runs 15 residues. V dropped 5 bases and J dropped 2 bases, with 15 bases sitting between them.

As DNA, the CDR3 is TGTGCCAGTAGTATAGGACAGTACTATGGCTACACCTTC. It yields the protein CASSIGQYYGYTF. This chain links TRBV19 with TRBJ1-2; TRBD1 might be the D (5 bases). CDR3 length equals 13 residues. Per germline, CDR1 LNHDA and CDR2 SQIVND (reference sequence). V was cut by 1 base and J by 3 bases, with 6 bases left in between.

The chain links TRBV5-6 to TRBJ2-1; 7 bases align to TRBD2. The CDR3 covers 15 residues. Germline lookup yields CDR1 SGHDT and CDR2 YYEEEE. With V trimmed by 6 bases and J by 12 bases, 18 bases remained unmatched. CDR3 in amino acids: CASKRAGKYNDGQFF. DNA of the CDR3: TGTGCCAGCAAGAGAGCGGGAAAATACAATGATGGGCAGTTCTTC.

The chain joins TRBV2 to TRBJ2-6; D gene ambiguous. Per the germline V gene, CDR1 is SNHLY and CDR2 is FYNNEI. The CDR3 is 13 amino acids. The V end was cut by 6 bases, the J end by 0 bases, with 3 bases between. CDR3 amino acids: CASSYSGANVLTF. The CDR3, as DNA: TGTGCCAGCAGCTACTCTGGGGCCAACGTCCTGACTTTC.

V gene TRBV19 combines with J gene TRBJ2-5; a possible D gene is TRBD1 (5 bases). CDR3 length: 15 amino acids. The germline V and J ends were trimmed by 10 bases and 5 bases, with 23 bases remaining between them. Germline V gene lookup returns CDR1 LNHDA and CDR2 SQIVND (reference sequence). CDR3 protein: CATSNPRGHRETQYF. In DNA form, the CDR3 reads TGTGCCACCTCAAACCCCCGAGGACATAGGGAGACCCAGTACTTC.

This chain joins TRBV28 and TRBJ2-7; 9 bases map to TRBD1. The junction had 16 bases not matched to a gene; V was cut back by 3 bases and J by 1 base. The CDR3 extends over 19 amino acids. Germline V gene sequence: CDR1 MDHEN, CDR2 SYDVKM. The CDR3 bases are TGTGCCAGCAGTTTTTCCCGAAATCCGGACAGGGGACATTCCTACGAGCAGTACTTC. It translates to CASSFSRNPDRGHSYEQYF.

V gene TRBV28 combines with J gene TRBJ2-4; perhaps TRBD1 as D (5 bases). This CDR3 is 15 amino acids long. Germline V CDR1 and CDR2: MDHEN, SYDVKM. The V gene lost 5 bases and the J gene lost 3 bases, with 14 bases spanning the gap. CDR3 coding DNA: TGTGCCAGCAGTGTCAGGGCAGTGGTCAAAAACATTCAGTACTTC. Protein: CASSVRAVVKNIQYF.

The genes are TRBV18 and TRBJ1-5; D is possibly TRBD1 (6 bases). Germline V lookup: CDR1 KGHSH, CDR2 LQKENI. There are 16 residues in the CDR3. Trimming removed 2 bases at V and 1 base at J, with 12 bases between. This CDR3 is CASSPSTGFSNQPQHF. CDR3 in DNA: TGTGCCAGCTCACCATCAACAGGGTTCAGCAATCAGCCCCAGCATTTT.

V and J are TRBV19 and TRBJ1-2; D call uncertain. The V gene lost 1 base and the J gene lost 2 bases, with 11 bases spanning the gap. The CDR3 has 15 residues. Germline loops: CDR1 LNHDA, CDR2 SQIVND (reference sequence). The CDR3 sequence: CASSIVSRLNYGYTF. The CDR3 nucleotides are TGTGCCAGTAGTATAGTATCCCGACTGAACTATGGCTACACCTTC.

This clone was counted only a few times. The chain links TRBV7-9 to TRBJ1-2, with 7 bases fitting TRBD1. Looked up from germline, CDR1 is SEHNR and CDR2 is FQNEAQ (reference sequence). CDR3 length equals 14 residues. Trimming removed 7 bases from V and 3 bases from J; junction bases left unmatched: 8. The CDR3 spells CASTNPGTDYGYTF. The CDR3 nucleotides are TGTGCCAGCACCAATCCCGGGACAGACTATGGCTACACCTTC.

The chain has TRBV18 and TRBJ1-1; D uncertain. The V gene lost 4 bases and the J gene lost 4 bases, with 13 bases spanning the gap. CDR1 and CDR2 from the germline V gene are KGHSH and LQKENI. The CDR3 is 14 amino acids. CDR3 residues: CASSLLWGGTEAFF. The CDR3 bases are TGTGCCAGCTCACTGCTTTGGGGAGGCACTGAAGCTTTCTTT.

The chain uses TRBV18 and TRBJ1-2; D is uncertain. From germline, CDR1 is KGHSH and CDR2 LQKENI. V lost 3 bases and J lost 6, with 11 bases in between. This CDR3 region has 13 residues. CDR3 protein: CASSPQVSDGYTF. DNA of the CDR3: TGTGCCAGCTCACCGCAGGTCTCTGATGGCTACACCTTC.

The chain combines TRBV6-5 with TRBJ1-1; tentatively, D is TRBD1 (6 bases). CDR1 is MNHEY and CDR2 is SVGAGI in the germline V gene. The CDR3 has 15 amino acids. Trimming removed 5 bases at V and 0 bases at J, with 13 bases between. CDR3 residues: CASSPTTGVNTEAFF. As DNA, the CDR3 is TGTGCCAGCAGTCCGACGACAGGCGTGAACACTGAAGCTTTCTTT.

The chain employs TRBV5-6 and TRBJ2-2; TRBD1 might be the D (5 bases). CDR1 is SGHDT and CDR2 is YYEEEE in the germline V gene. The CDR3 contains 16 residues. V lost 0 bases and J lost 5, with 14 bases in between. The CDR3 reads CASSLASAGMTGELFF. CDR3 DNA sequence: TGTGCCAGCAGCTTGGCCTCGGCAGGGATGACCGGGGAGCTGTTTTTT.

V usage is TRBV5-5 and J usage is TRBJ2-3; D is unclear. CDR1 is SGHKS and CDR2 is YYEKEE in the germline V gene (reference sequence). V was cut by 4 bases and J by 5 bases, with 5 bases left in between. The CDR3 totals 11 residues. Here the CDR3 reads CASSLRDTQYF. DNA of the CDR3: TGTGCCAGCAGCCTCAGAGATACGCAGTATTTT.

The J gene is TRBJ2-3, the V gene TRBV11-2; possibly TRBD2 for D (5 bases). The V gene lost 4 bases and the J gene lost 0 bases, with 11 bases spanning the gap. The germline CDR1 and CDR2 sequences are SGHAT and FQNNGV. This CDR3 has 15 residues. The CDR3 spells CASSSADPSTDTQYF. For the CDR3, the DNA is TGTGCCAGCAGCTCAGCGGACCCTAGCACAGATACGCAGTATTTT.

V usage is TRBV23-1 and J usage is TRBJ1-4, with D possibly matching TRBD1 (6 bases). TRBV23-1 is annotated as an ORF whose role is uncertain. Trimming took 2 bases from V and 8 from J, leaving 12 bases between them. The CDR3 sequence is 14 residues long. CDR3 coding DNA: TGCGCCAGCAGTCAAGGGGGCGTACGAGAAAAACTGTTTTTT. This encodes CASSQGGVREKLFF.

The genes are TRBV7-9 and TRBJ2-3; D is possibly TRBD2 (5 bases). The CDR3 is 14 residues long. The germline V gene encodes CDR1 SEHNR and CDR2 FQNEAQ (reference sequence). V lost 5 bases to trimming and J lost 4 bases, with 13 bases between them. For the CDR3, the DNA is TGTGCCAGCAGCCCCGCGGGCCTCTCAGATACGCAGTATTTT. Translated, it gives CASSPAGLSDTQYF.

The chain joins TRBV5-1 to TRBJ2-5, with a tentative D call TRBD1 (6 bases). Germline V gene lookup returns CDR1 SGHRS and CDR2 YFSETQ. The CDR3 covers 15 residues. The V end lost 1 base, the J end lost 6 bases, and 16 bases lay between the germline ends. In DNA form, the CDR3 reads TGCGCCAGCAGCTTGTTGGAACAGGGTGGGAAGACCCAGTACTTC. As protein: CASSLLEQGGKTQYF.

This sequence joins TRBV18 and TRBJ1-5, with 8 bases that match TRBD1. Germline CDR1 reads KGHSH; CDR2 reads LQKENI. The junction had 14 bases not matched to a gene; V was cut back by 6 bases and J by 7 bases. The length of the CDR3 is 16 residues. CDR3 nucleotides: TGTGCCAGCTCCCAAACCTTTCAGGGGGCCGGGCAGCCCCAGCATTTT. Protein: CASSQTFQGAGQPQHF. Combining the CDR3 with reference TRBV18 and TRBJ1-5 gives the whole variable domain NAGVMQNPRHLVRRRGQEARLRCSPMKGHSHVYWYRQLPEEGLKFMVYLQKENIIDESGMPKERFSAEFPKEGPSILRIQQVVRGDSAAYFCASSQTFQGAGQPQHFGDGTRLSIL.

The rearrangement uses TRBV27 and TRBJ1-2, with 7 bases identical to TRBD1. V was pared by 5 bases and J by 5 bases, with 8 bases of the junction left unmatched. The CDR3 contains 14 residues. Germline loops: CDR1 MNHEY, CDR2 SMNVEV (reference sequence). CDR3 in amino acids: CASSVQGREYGYTF. The CDR3 nucleotides are TGTGCCAGCAGTGTACAGGGGCGAGAATATGGCTACACCTTC.